This section outlines one TCR beta chain sequence together with its context. Its antigen remains unknown. Assay used: immunoSEQ multiplex PCR; TCRdb lists only in-frame clones, some missing. Of about 38,000 clones listed, roughly four fifths are singletons. The entry originates in a study of graft-versus-host responses after intestinal transplantation. Points from the study as a whole: Analysis identified GvH clones in recipient marrow, with some appearing first in ileum or blood.

CDR1 and CDR2 (germline): MGHRA, YSYEKL. V was pared by 2 bases and J by 7 bases, with 9 bases between. The CDR3 loop spans 13 amino acids. This TCR was recovered from a human patient who received an intestinal transplant, so some T cells may come from the graft donor. V usage is TRBV4-1 and J usage is TRBJ2-4; D is unclear. The source material was PBMCs, sampled about 1,000 days after transplant. The CDR3 region is CASSQSGENIQYF. For the CDR3, the DNA is TGCGCCAGCAGCCAATCCGGAGAGAACATTCAGTACTTC.